The 6 T cell receptor beta chains below were found in one sample sequenced in a study of blood T cell repertoires in COVID-19. Some clones are missing from TCRdb's copy, which holds only in-frame ones; the method was immunoSEQ multiplex PCR. The repertoire holds approximately 200,000 clones, with approximately 85% as singletons. The specimen sequenced was peripheral blood. These receptors originate from a middle-aged man with acute or convalescent COVID-19.

The CDR3 here is CASSLHRTGGNHEQYF. The CDR3 DNA is TGTGCCAGCAGCCTTCATCGGACAGGGGGGAATCACGAGCAGTACTTC. The gene calls are TRBV6-2 or TRBV6-3 and TRBJ2-7; 10 nucleotides align to TRBD1. The CDR3 loop spans 16 amino acids. The germline V gene has CDR1 MNHEY and CDR2 SVGEGT. The ends lost 6 bases at V and 5 bases at J; junction bases unmatched: 13.

There are a few counts of this clone. V gene TRBV5-6 combines with J gene TRBJ2-6; no clear D gene. The germline V gene has CDR1 SGHDT and CDR2 YYEEEE. This CDR3 has 16 residues. With 4 bases removed from V and 0 bases from J, the gap between germline ends came to 11 bases. The CDR3 DNA follows: TGTGCCAGCAGCGACGACGGAGCCTCTGGGGCCAACGTCCTGACTTTC. This gives the protein CASSDDGASGANVLTF.

This clone was found once. The J gene is TRBJ1-2, the V gene TRBV6-5; D not resolved. The V and J ends lost 6 bases and 4 bases respectively, with 12 bases between them. Germline CDR1 is MNHEY and CDR2 is SVGAGI. The CDR3 is made up of 13 amino acids. The CDR3 sequence is CASSAVDLYGYTF. The CDR3 DNA reads TGTGCCAGCAGCGCGGTTGACCTCTATGGCTACACCTTC.

V and J are TRBV7-6 and TRBJ1-6, with D maybe TRBD1 (6 bases). The V gene's germline CDR1 is SGHVS and CDR2 FNYEAQ. Trimming cost V 3 bases and J 6 bases, with 15 bases left between them. This CDR3 is built from 16 residues. As DNA, the CDR3 is TGTGCCAGCAGCTTGACAGGCTCTGCTGGTAATTCACCCCTCCACTTT. Translating gives CASSLTGSAGNSPLHF.

V and J are TRBV7-9 and TRBJ1-1; perhaps TRBD1 as D (6 bases). This CDR3 is 12 amino acids long. The germline CDR1 and CDR2 sequences are SEHNR and FQNEAQ (reference sequence). V lost 6 bases and J 8 bases, leaving 13 bases between the germline ends. DNA for the CDR3: TGTGCCAGCAGTCACAGGGAAAAGGAAGCTTTCTTT. It yields the protein CASSHREKEAFF.

V is TRBV2 and J is TRBJ1-1, with no clear D. The CDR3 is 14 amino acids. Trimming removed 2 bases at V and 1 base at J, with 8 bases between. The germline CDR1 and CDR2 sequences are SNHLY and FYNNEI. The CDR3 is CASSEYTKNTEAFF. CDR3 sequence (DNA): TGTGCCAGCAGTGAATACACCAAGAACACTGAAGCTTTCTTT.